This TCR beta chain was recorded in a study of shared clonotypes between healthy human individuals (dated by TCRdb to about 2020). Study-wide context: A few men and a couple of women, aged 18 to 49 years, made up the cohort. Per donor, three plates each were used for CD4 naive and CD4 memory, two for CD8 naive, and one for CD8 memory. The study deeply sequenced blood TCR repertoires of five healthy adults to estimate repertoire size and the extent of clonotype sharing between individuals. To increase sequencing depth and limit assay-specific biases, different laboratories used diverse techniques to prepare libraries and sequence TCR repertoires. Leukapheresis yielded between about 0.85 and 10 billion PBMCs per donor. Beyond this particular receptor, the publication reports: Sampling was limited to blood, and TCR repertoires in tissue likely differ from TCR repertoires in blood. Incomplete sequencing was indicated by rarefaction of sorted-subset datasets, despite the large sequencing depth. Higher generation probabilities were observed for clonotypes shared by all four sorted-subset donors than for non-shared clonotypes. The small number of donors limited the genetic and exposure-history diversity represented. Naive subsets generally had larger estimated clonotype richness than memory subsets. When several donors were compared, the shared fraction of clonotypes was about 5% for naive CD4, 3.5% for naive CD8, 2% to 2.5% for memory CD4, and less than 0.45% for memory CD8. Pairwise subsampling indicated that sequencing depth was expected to affect the degree of clonotype sharing among donors.

Using the deep immunoSEQ assay, TCR CDR3 regions were amplified from genomic DNA by multiplex PCR. Genomic DNA extracted from each cell subset was distributed evenly over all wells of several immunoSEQ 96-well plates, and each plate served as one replicate. For sorted subsets, 200 ng of genomic DNA, equivalent to some 30,000 T cell genomes, went into each replicate PCR. Purified libraries were measured with a Qubit 3.0 fluorometer, size-checked on a Bioanalyzer 2100, and measured again with the KAPA Library Quantification kit. Every immunoSEQ 96-well plate was sequenced on a dedicated single-read 150-cycle Illumina NextSeq 550 flow cell. The study's own analysis went as follows. The immunoSEQ output contained only junctional sequences without quality scores, so filtering could not match that applied to full-length reads. Sequences were annotated with PyIR, a Python wrapper for IgBLAST v1.9, using IMGT germline references to assign V/J genes and CDR3. Reads with weak V/J assignments (E-value above 1e-6), missing CDR3, stop codons, out-of-frame junctions, or ambiguous translated residues were removed. V3J clonotypes were defined as sequences sharing the same inferred V gene, J gene, and CDR3 amino acid sequence. To compute the percentage overlap between repertoires, the number of shared unique clonotypes was divided by the size of the smaller repertoire. Repertoire richness was assessed with RTK rarefaction, the Chao1 estimator, and Recon v2.1 estimates of unobserved clonotypes. OLGA was used to compute generation probabilities for all TCRbeta clonotypes that the gDNA method yielded from a few donors. As stored in TCRdb, this immuneACCESS dataset retains in-frame rearrangements with V and J assigned. A fraction of the clones does not appear; measured against another copy, unresolved V genes explain less than half of the discrepancy, and the remainder lacks a known reason. V, J and clone size are taken as reported in that table, and D and trimming were inferred from the DNA itself. Present in this sample are millions of clones, just over 90% of which were seen just once. The ten largest clones capture 0.11% to 0.15% of the sample.

The CDR3 starts with the cysteine, ends with the phenylalanine, and has 15 residues. The retained sequence is limited to the CDR3, 45 bases, with the frame set at the first base. The trim is 7 bases for V and 1 base for J, with a gap of 16 bases between the germline ends. As encoded in the germline V gene, CDR1 is ENHRY while CDR2 is SYGVKD. On this clone itself: It lacks a known antigen. No base quality information exists; no much larger clone differs at one position.

The donors were healthy, HIV-negative adults who had no recently reported acute infections or vaccinations. All donors were Caucasian adults living in Nashville, Tennessee, USA. Magnetic negative selection was used to enrich CD4+ T cells, after which naive cells were positively selected on CD45RA and the negative fraction became the memory subset. After blood collection by leukapheresis, PBMCs were isolated using Ficoll-Histopaque density gradient centrifugation and then cryopreserved in the vapor phase of liquid nitrogen. Analytical flow cytometry was used to check the purity and quantity of every magnetically sorted T cell population. Genomic DNA was isolated from each sorted fraction and quantified by UV absorbance on a Nanodrop 2000c.

Sequencing used naive CD4+ T cells sorted from blood. Taken with the paper, the label for cell subset or site translates to: CD45RA+ positively selected. The sequence is built from TRBV10-3 and TRBJ2-5, with the D gene not clear enough to name. The TCR was taken from a man between 18 and 29 years old in good health. CDR3 loop: CAITAGRSSQETQYF. The nucleotide sequence is TGTGCCATCACCGCTGGCAGATCTAGCCAAGAGACCCAGTACTTC.